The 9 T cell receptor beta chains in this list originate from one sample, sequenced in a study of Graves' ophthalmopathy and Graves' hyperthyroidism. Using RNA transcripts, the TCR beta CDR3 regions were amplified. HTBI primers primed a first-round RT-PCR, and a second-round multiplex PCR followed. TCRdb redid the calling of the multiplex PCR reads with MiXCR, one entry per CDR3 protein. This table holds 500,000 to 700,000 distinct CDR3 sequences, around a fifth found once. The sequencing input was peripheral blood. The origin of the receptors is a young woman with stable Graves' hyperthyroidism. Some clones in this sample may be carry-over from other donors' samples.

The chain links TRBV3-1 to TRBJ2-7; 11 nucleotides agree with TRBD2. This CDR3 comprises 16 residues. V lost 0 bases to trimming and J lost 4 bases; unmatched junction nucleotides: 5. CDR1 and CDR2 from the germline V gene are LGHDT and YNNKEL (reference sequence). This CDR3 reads CASSQDGASGGYEQYF. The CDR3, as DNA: TGTGCCAGCAGCCAAGATGGGGCTAGCGGGGGGTACGAGCAGTACTTC.

DNA of the CDR3: TGCAGCGTTGTTAGACAGGGGGCCTTCCACGAGCAGTACTTC. This encodes CSVVRQGAFHEQYF. The chain recombines TRBV29-1 with TRBJ2-7; 10 positions agree with TRBD1. The CDR3 consists of 14 residues. Losses at the gene ends were 4 bases for V and 5 bases for J; bases not matched to a gene: 8. Germline assignment: CDR1 SQVTM and CDR2 ANQGSEA.

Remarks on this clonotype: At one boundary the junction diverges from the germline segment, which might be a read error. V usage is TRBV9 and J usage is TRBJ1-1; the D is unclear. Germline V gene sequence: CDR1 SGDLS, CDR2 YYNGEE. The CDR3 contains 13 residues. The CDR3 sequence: CASCVGGNTEAFF. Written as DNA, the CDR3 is TGTGCCAGCTGCGTTGGAGGGAACACTGAAGCTTTCTTT. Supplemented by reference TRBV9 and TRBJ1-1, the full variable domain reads DSGVTQTPKHLITATGQRVTLRCSPRSGDLSVYWYQQSLDQGLQFLIQYYNGEERAKGNILERFSAQQFPDLHSELNLSSLELGDSALYFCASCVGGNTEAFFGQGTRLTVV.

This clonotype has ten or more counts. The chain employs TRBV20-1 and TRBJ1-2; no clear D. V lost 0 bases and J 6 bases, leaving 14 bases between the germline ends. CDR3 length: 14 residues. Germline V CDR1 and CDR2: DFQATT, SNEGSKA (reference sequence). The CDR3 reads CSARDPGWWDGYTF. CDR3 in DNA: TGCAGTGCTAGAGACCCTGGGTGGTGGGATGGCTACACCTTC.

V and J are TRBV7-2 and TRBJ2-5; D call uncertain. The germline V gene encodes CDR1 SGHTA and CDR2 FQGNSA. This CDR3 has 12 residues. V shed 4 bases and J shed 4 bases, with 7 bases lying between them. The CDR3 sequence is CASSYMRETQYF. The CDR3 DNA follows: TGTGCCAGCAGCTATATGAGAGAGACCCAGTACTTC.

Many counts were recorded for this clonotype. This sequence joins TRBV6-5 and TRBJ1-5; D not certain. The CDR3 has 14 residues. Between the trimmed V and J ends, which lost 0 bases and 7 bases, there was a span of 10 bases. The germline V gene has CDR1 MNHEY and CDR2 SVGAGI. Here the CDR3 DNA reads TGTGCCAGCAGTTACTCGATTACGGGGCAGCCCCAGCATTTT. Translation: CASSYSITGQPQHF.

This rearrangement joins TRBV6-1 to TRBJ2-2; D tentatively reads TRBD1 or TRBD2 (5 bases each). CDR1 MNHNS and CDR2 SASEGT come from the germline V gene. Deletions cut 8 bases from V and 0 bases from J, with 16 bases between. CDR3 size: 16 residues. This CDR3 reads CASSQGGGPNTGELFF. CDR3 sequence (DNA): TGTGCCAGCTCTCAGGGCGGCGGGCCGAACACCGGGGAGCTGTTTTTT.

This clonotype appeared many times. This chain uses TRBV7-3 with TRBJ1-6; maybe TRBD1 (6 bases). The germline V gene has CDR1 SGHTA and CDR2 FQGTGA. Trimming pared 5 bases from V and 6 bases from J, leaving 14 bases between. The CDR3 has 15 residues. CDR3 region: CASSPTGSRNSPLHF. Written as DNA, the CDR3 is TGTGCCAGCAGCCCTACAGGGTCCCGTAATTCACCCCTCCACTTT.

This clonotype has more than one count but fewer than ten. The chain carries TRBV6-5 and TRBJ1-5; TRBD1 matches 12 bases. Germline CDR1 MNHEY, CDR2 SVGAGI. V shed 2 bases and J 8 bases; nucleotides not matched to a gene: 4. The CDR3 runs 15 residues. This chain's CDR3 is CASSYGTGGLEPQHF. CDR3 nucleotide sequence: TGTGCCAGCAGTTACGGGACAGGGGGCTTGGAGCCCCAGCATTTT.